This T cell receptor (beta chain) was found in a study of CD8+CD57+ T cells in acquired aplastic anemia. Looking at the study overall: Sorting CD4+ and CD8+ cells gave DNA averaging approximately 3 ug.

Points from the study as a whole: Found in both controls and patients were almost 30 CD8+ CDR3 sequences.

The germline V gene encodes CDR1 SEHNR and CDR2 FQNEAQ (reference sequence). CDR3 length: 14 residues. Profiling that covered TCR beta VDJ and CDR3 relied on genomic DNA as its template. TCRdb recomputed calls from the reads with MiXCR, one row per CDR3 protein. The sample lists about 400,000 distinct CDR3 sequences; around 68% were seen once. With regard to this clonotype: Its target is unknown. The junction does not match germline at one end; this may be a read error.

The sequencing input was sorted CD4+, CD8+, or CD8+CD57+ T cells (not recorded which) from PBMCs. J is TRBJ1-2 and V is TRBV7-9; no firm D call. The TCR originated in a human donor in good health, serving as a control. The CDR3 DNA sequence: TGTGCCAGCAGCTTGGGCGAGCGGTTAGGCTCCTACAACTTC. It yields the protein CASSLGERLGSYNF. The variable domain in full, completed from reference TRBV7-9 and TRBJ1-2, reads DTGVSQNPRHKITKRGQNVTFRCDPISEHNRLYWYRQTLGQGPEFLTYFQNEAQLEKSRLLSDRFSAERPKGSFSTLEIQRTEQGDSAMYLCASSLGERLGSYNFGSGTRLTVV.